This entry features one T cell receptor (beta chain) sequence. Its specificity is not known. The data are from a study of cytomegalovirus exposure and HLA in healthy donors. Findings of the study overall: Serostatus for CMV was the only available immune exposure information. A later analysis reportedly found that, within productive TCRs, an Asian-associated ancestry cluster had fewer N-insertions than the mean observed across the approximately 700 donors. Highly shared variants forming one cluster were likely a sequencing artifact.

Researchers ran the PCR with 60 Vbeta and 13 Jbeta primers. Sequencing used immunoSEQ multiplex PCR; TCRdb keeps in-frame clones, though not all of them. Of roughly 98,000 clones in the sample, around 73% are singletons; the top ten hold roughly 3%. Donors counted as nominally healthy when sampled, yet unrecorded immune exposures were likely. Losses at the gene ends were 10 bases for V and 4 bases for J; bases not matched to a gene: 8. The CDR3 has 14 residues. From germline, CDR1 is LNHDA and CDR2 SQIVND (reference sequence). This rearrangement joins TRBV19 to TRBJ2-2, with 8 bases aligning to TRBD1. The origin of this receptor is a man aged 40-50 years in good health and CMV-seronegative. Material: PBMCs. The CDR3 sequence: CATRQGSGTGELFF. CDR3 nucleotides: TGTGCCACAAGACAGGGGTCCGGCACCGGGGAGCTGTTTTTT.